Sequencing of this TCR beta chain was carried out in a study of blood T cell repertoires in COVID-19. Study-wide background: COVID-19 samples, acute and convalescent, were from the United States, Italy and Spain. In each case, the material was cDNA or gDNA derived from T cells, B-cell-depleted T cells, or PBMCs.

Clinical history as reported by participants underpinned cohort assignment. Two consecutive negative NP/OP PCR tests, clearance, or resolved symptoms defined Cohort 3 recovery. The V gene's germline CDR1 is SGHDT and CDR2 YYEEEE. Trimming stripped 0 bases from V and 2 bases from J, with 10 bases between. This CDR3 region has 15 residues. Measured with immunoSEQ multiplex PCR; TCRdb has only the in-frame clones, and not every one. Of 300,000 or so clones in the sample, about 90% are singletons; the top ten hold approximately 0.99%. The source material was PBMCs or T cells enriched from blood (not recorded which). This chain joins TRBV5-6 and TRBJ2-3; D is possibly TRBD2 (5 bases). This receptor was obtained from a woman aged 30 to 39 who had recovered from COVID-19. CDR3 nucleotides: TGTGCCAGCAGCTTGGGAACCGGGAACACAGATACGCAGTATTTT. Its protein product is CASSLGTGNTDTQYF.